A single T cell receptor beta chain is shown here with its context. The treatment is: randomized to nivolumab then ipilimumab (arm A) or the reverse (arm B). Patients had received no earlier DNA-damaging chemotherapy. Clones were read by immunoSEQ multiplex PCR, and TCRdb kept only the in-frame ones, dropping some. This sample has about 9,200 clones; roughly 23% occur once, and the top ten carry over 8.5%. Germline V lookup: CDR1 MNHGY, CDR2 SAAAGT. There are 19 residues in the CDR3. The J segment lost 0 bases and the V segment lost 0 bases, leaving 11 bases of the junction unmatched. The source of the sample is a study of sequential checkpoint blockade in melanoma.

V usage is TRBV6-8 and J usage is TRBJ1-5, with TRBD1 matching over 7 bases. The sequencing used tumor tissue (inferred from file names), collected from a patient given nivolumab and ipilimumab in sequence. The receptor's source is a human donor with melanoma. CDR3 loop: CASSYSTPGQENSNQPQHF. The DNA of the CDR3 is TGTGCCAGCAGTTACTCAACCCCCGGACAGGAAAATAGCAATCAGCCCCAGCATTTT.